The 9 T cell receptor beta chains listed next were all sequenced from one sample in a study of blood T cell repertoires in COVID-19. Method: immunoSEQ multiplex PCR; TCRdb's copy keeps in-frame clones and lacks some. The sample yields around 220,000 clones, approximately 78% seen once. Sequencing was carried out using peripheral blood. Receptor source: a woman older than 75 with COVID-19, enrolled during active disease.

Only one count was recorded for this clone. The rearrangement joins TRBV7-2 to TRBJ2-7; 8 bases map to TRBD1. With V trimmed by 4 bases and J by 2 bases, 4 bases remained unmatched. Germline V gene sequence: CDR1 SGHTA, CDR2 FQGNSA. This CDR3 comprises 14 residues. The CDR3 region has the DNA TGTGCCAGCAGCTCCGACAGGGGACCCTACGAGCAGTACTTC. Translation: CASSSDRGPYEQYF. Looking up the rest from reference TRBV7-2 and TRBJ2-7 gives the full variable domain: GAGVSQSPSNKVTEKGKDVELRCDPISGHTALYWYRQSLGQGLEFLIYFQGNSAPDKSGLPSDRFSAERTGGSVSTLTIQRTQQEDSAVYLCASSSDRGPYEQYFGPGTRLTVT.

V usage is TRBV6-2 or TRBV6-3 and J usage is TRBJ1-4; no firm D call. Germline V gene sequence: CDR1 MNHEY, CDR2 SVGEGT. This CDR3 has 13 amino acids. V lost 5 bases to trimming and J lost 8 bases, with 12 bases between them. CDR3 in amino acids: CASSPPGGEKLFF. For the CDR3, the DNA is TGTGCCAGCAGTCCCCCGGGAGGGGAAAAACTGTTTTTT.

The CDR3 nucleotides are TGTGCCAGCAGCTCCGGGACAAGATATGGCTACACCTTC. Its translation is CASSSGTRYGYTF. The chain combines TRBV14 with TRBJ1-2; D perhaps matches TRBD1 (6 bases). The V gene's germline CDR1 is SGHDN and CDR2 FVKESK. Trimming cost V 5 bases and J 5 bases, with 12 bases left between them. CDR3 length: 13 amino acids.

The rearrangement links TRBV2 to TRBJ1-1; 8 bases match TRBD1. V lost 4 bases to trimming and J lost 4 bases; unmatched junction nucleotides: 8. In germline, CDR1 is SNHLY, CDR2 FYNNEI. This CDR3 spans 15 amino acids. This chain's CDR3 is CASSVKAQGGTEAFF. CDR3 coding DNA: TGTGCCAGCAGTGTTAAAGCACAGGGGGGCACTGAAGCTTTCTTT.

CDR3 residues: CASSLVGTGFGNTIYF. CDR3 DNA sequence: TGCGCCAGCAGCTTGGTAGGAACAGGGTTCGGAAACACCATATATTTT. The chain has TRBV5-1 and TRBJ1-3; weak D call: TRBD1 (6 bases). This CDR3 has 16 residues. Germline V gives CDR1 SGHRS, CDR2 YFSETQ. Trimming shortened V by 0 bases and J by 4 bases, and 14 bases separated the two germline ends.

The chain links TRBV5-1 to TRBJ2-3; the match to TRBD1 covers 10 bases. With V trimmed by 0 bases and J by 8 bases, 6 bases remained unmatched. Per germline, CDR1 SGHRS and CDR2 YFSETQ. The CDR3 length is 15 residues. In DNA, the CDR3 is TGCGCCAGCAGCTTGGATGGACAGGGGGGAGGTACGCAGTATTTT. This gives the protein CASSLDGQGGGTQYF. The entire variable domain, with the rest obtained from reference TRBV5-1 and TRBJ2-3, is as follows: KAGVTQTPRYLIKTRGQQVTLSCSPISGHRSVSWYQQTPGQGLQFLFEYFSETQRNKGNFPGRFSGRQFSNSRSEMNVSTLELGDSALYLCASSLDGQGGGTQYFGPGTRLTVL.

This chain uses TRBV9 with TRBJ2-4; no clear D. The V gene lost 0 bases and the J gene lost 4 bases, with 14 bases spanning the gap. CDR1 is SGDLS and CDR2 is YYNGEE in the germline V gene. There are 16 residues in the CDR3. The CDR3 region has the DNA TGTGCCAGCAGCGTAGATCCCAGTCCCATTAAAAACATTCAGTACTTC. Translation gives CASSVDPSPIKNIQYF. The full variable domain, its missing parts supplied by reference TRBV9 and TRBJ2-4, is DSGVTQTPKHLITATGQRVTLRCSPRSGDLSVYWYQQSLDQGLQFLIQYYNGEERAKGNILERFSAQQFPDLHSELNLSSLELGDSALYFCASSVDPSPIKNIQYFGAGTRLSVL.

V is TRBV5-1 and J is TRBJ2-5, with TRBD2 matching 11 bases. The length of the CDR3 is 15 residues. Losses at the gene ends were 4 bases for V and 2 bases for J; bases not matched to a gene: 4. The germline CDR1 and CDR2 sequences are SGHRS and YFSETQ. CDR3 DNA: TGCGCCAGCAGCGTCCTAGCGGGGGGTCAAGAGACCCAGTACTTC. Its translation is CASSVLAGGQETQYF.

CDR3 bases: TGCGCCAGCAGTCTCCCTCCCGGGACAGGGTATGAAAAACTGTTTTTT. Protein: CASSLPPGTGYEKLFF. This chain connects TRBV23-1 to TRBJ1-4; TRBD1 matches at 9 bases. TRBV23-1 is an open reading frame, and its role is uncertain. The CDR3 has 16 amino acids. The J segment lost 6 bases and the V segment lost 4 bases, leaving 9 bases of the junction unmatched.